The 29 T cell receptor beta chains below come from one sample, sequenced in a study of CD8 T cells in ankylosing spondylitis. Findings and caveats of the study: Seemingly distinctive of ankylosing spondylitis blood was a TCR beta motif formed by eight highly homologous variants.

TCRdb passed the 5' RACE reads through MiXCR, listing each CDR3 protein once. There are around 890,000 distinct CDR3 sequences in the sample; 10% to 15% occur only once, and approximately 0.5% lies in the top ten. Their antigens remain unidentified. Sequencing was carried out using blood, either unsorted or a sorted T cell fraction (not recorded which). These receptors came from a male donor with ankylosing spondylitis.

This rearrangement joins TRBV4-2 to TRBJ2-2, with TRBD1 as a possible D gene (6 bases). From germline, CDR1 is LGHNA and CDR2 YNFKEQ. V dropped 0 bases and J dropped 3 bases, with 14 bases sitting between them. The CDR3 is made up of 17 amino acids. The CDR3 is CASSQERGDTYTGELFF. CDR3 nucleotide sequence: TGTGCCAGCAGCCAAGAGCGAGGGGACACCTACACCGGGGAGCTGTTTTTT.

Only a few counts were recorded for this clonotype. V gene TRBV12-3 or TRBV12-4 combines with J gene TRBJ1-2; D uncertain. Trimming took 6 bases from V and 5 from J, leaving 16 bases between them. The CDR3 covers 14 residues. CDR3 in amino acids: CASRAGASIYGYTF. The CDR3 nucleotides read TGTGCCAGCAGGGCAGGAGCCTCTATATATGGCTACACCTTC.

This chain joins TRBV30 and TRBJ1-5; 7 positions agree with TRBD1. V was pared by 0 bases and J by 7 bases, with 3 bases of the junction left unmatched. This CDR3 spans 13 amino acids. Per the germline V gene, CDR1 is GTSNPN and CDR2 is SVGIG (reference sequence). CDR3 in DNA: TGTGCCTGGAGTGTCGCGGGACAGCAGCCCCAGCATTTT. Protein product: CAWSVAGQQPQHF.

This clonotype was detected only a few times. V and J are TRBV7-2 and TRBJ1-2, with D unresolved. With 4 bases removed from V and 4 bases from J, the gap between germline ends came to 13 bases. Germline CDR1 SGHTA, CDR2 FQGNSA. CDR3 length: 14 residues. The DNA for the CDR3 is TGTGCCAGCAGCTCTGGACGGCTAAGCTATGGCTACACCTTC. It is translated as CASSSGRLSYGYTF.

The chain links TRBV12-3 or TRBV12-4 to TRBJ2-1; possibly TRBD1 or TRBD2 for D (5 bases each). Trimming left V 3 bases short and J 9 bases short, with 12 bases between. The length of the CDR3 is 13 residues. The CDR3 is CASSLQSGTEQFF. The CDR3 region has the DNA TGTGCCAGCAGTTTGCAGTCGGGGACTGAGCAGTTCTTC.

The sample holds many counts of this clonotype. The rearrangement links TRBV20-1 to TRBJ2-3, with D possibly TRBD1 on 6 matching bases. The CDR3 runs to 13 residues. CDR1 is DFQATT, CDR2 SNEGSKA, per germline (reference sequence). V was cut by 3 bases and J by 3 bases, with 10 bases left in between. CDR3 sequence (DNA): TGCAGTGCTAGCAGGGGACCTACAGATACGCAGTATTTT. Protein product: CSASRGPTDTQYF.

The table lists this clonotype with many counts. V and J are TRBV20-1 and TRBJ2-1; D uncertain. Germline values: CDR1 DFQATT, CDR2 SNEGSKA (reference sequence). The germline V and J ends were trimmed by 1 base and 8 bases, with 6 bases remaining between them. The CDR3 loop spans 11 amino acids. This chain's CDR3 is CSARAPYEQFF. The DNA of the CDR3 is TGCAGTGCTAGAGCTCCGTATGAGCAGTTCTTC.

There are a few counts of this clonotype. V usage is TRBV3-1 and J usage is TRBJ2-3, with D possibly being TRBD2 (5 bases). Germline loops: CDR1 LGHDT, CDR2 YNNKEL (reference sequence). This CDR3 has 15 amino acids. V lost 5 bases, J lost 3 bases, and 15 bases lay in between. CDR3 nucleotide sequence: TGTGCCAGCAGCACCTCTCCTAGAGGGACAGATACGCAGTATTTT. This codes for CASSTSPRGTDTQYF.

The rearrangement links TRBV6-2 or TRBV6-3 to TRBJ1-1; tentative D call: TRBD1 (6 bases). Germline V gene sequence: CDR1 MNHEY, CDR2 SVGEGT. The V gene lost 7 bases and the J gene lost 6 bases, with 15 bases spanning the gap. The CDR3 extends over 13 amino acids. The CDR3 bases are TGTGCCAGCATTCAGGAGGGGGGGTCTGAAGCTTTCTTT. Translated, it gives CASIQEGGSEAFF.

The chain has TRBV4-2 and TRBJ2-7, with D perhaps TRBD2 (6 bases). Trimming left V 4 bases short and J 3 bases short, with 13 bases between. Per the germline V gene, CDR1 is LGHNA and CDR2 is YNFKEQ. The CDR3 runs to 14 residues. The CDR3 here is CASSPVTSSYEQYF. CDR3 bases: TGTGCCAGCAGCCCCGTTACTAGCAGCTACGAGCAGTACTTC.

A few counts support this clonotype. J is TRBJ1-1 and V is TRBV10-3; D perhaps matches TRBD1 (5 bases). The CDR3 consists of 15 residues. Germline-derived CDR1 and CDR2 are ENHRY and SYGVKD. Trimming took 3 bases from V and 0 from J, leaving 11 bases between them. The CDR3 region has the DNA TGTGCCATCAGTGAAGTGGAGGGGCTGAACACTGAAGCTTTCTTT. This encodes CAISEVEGLNTEAFF.

V is TRBV7-9 and J is TRBJ1-1; D gene unclear. Germline values: CDR1 SEHNR, CDR2 FQNEAQ (reference sequence). V was cut by 3 bases and J by 9 bases, with 11 bases left in between. The length of the CDR3 is 12 residues. As DNA, the CDR3 is TGTGCCAGCAGCTTGCCGGCCCTCCAAGCTTTCTTT. Its translation: CASSLPALQAFF. The full variable domain, its missing parts supplied by reference TRBV7-9 and TRBJ1-1, is DTGVSQNPRHKITKRGQNVTFRCDPISEHNRLYWYRQTLGQGPEFLTYFQNEAQLEKSRLLSDRFSAERPKGSFSTLEIQRTEQGDSAMYLCASSLPALQAFFGQGTRLTVV.

The J gene is TRBJ2-1, the V gene TRBV4-1; 12 nucleotides line up with TRBD2. Trimming cost V 0 bases and J 0 bases; bases outside gene matches: 6. Germline V lookup: CDR1 MGHRA, CDR2 YSYEKL. The CDR3 covers 19 residues. Here the CDR3 DNA reads TGCGCCAGCAGCCAAGACCCTAGCGGGAGGGTCCCCTCCTACAATGAGCAGTTCTTC. This codes for CASSQDPSGRVPSYNEQFF.

At least ten counts were recorded for this clonotype. The rearrangement links TRBV6-5 to TRBJ2-6; D is ambiguous. CDR1 MNHEY and CDR2 SVGAGI come from the germline V gene. The CDR3 has 18 residues. The V gene lost 2 bases and the J gene lost 0 bases, with 14 bases spanning the gap. CDR3: CASSYRVLSSSGANVLTF. The CDR3 DNA is TGTGCCAGCAGTTACCGGGTCCTCTCCTCCTCTGGGGCCAACGTCCTGACTTTC.

The V and J genes are TRBV18 and TRBJ2-1, with 12 bases lining up with TRBD2. J lost 0 bases, V lost 8 bases, and 2 bases had no gene match. Germline-derived CDR1 and CDR2 are KGHSH and LQKENI. The CDR3 has 15 amino acids. The CDR3 region has the DNA TGTGCCAGCAGGACTAGCGGGACCTCCTACAATGAGCAGTTCTTC. Protein product: CASRTSGTSYNEQFF. Using reference TRBV18 and TRBJ2-1 for the parts outside the CDR3, the full variable domain is NAGVMQNPRHLVRRRGQEARLRCSPMKGHSHVYWYRQLPEEGLKFMVYLQKENIIDESGMPKERFSAEFPKEGPSILRIQQVVRGDSAAYFCASRTSGTSYNEQFFGPGTRLTVL.

CDR3 loop: CASSREPGANSYEQYF. In nucleotides, the CDR3 is TGTGCCAGCAGCAGAGAACCCGGGGCCAACTCCTACGAGCAGTACTTC. The chain links TRBV7-2 to TRBJ2-7; D is perhaps TRBD1 or TRBD2 (5 bases each). Looked up from germline, CDR1 is SGHTA and CDR2 is FQGNSA. The V and J ends lost 5 bases and 0 bases respectively, with 17 bases between them. The CDR3 covers 16 residues. The full variable domain, its missing parts supplied by reference TRBV7-2 and TRBJ2-7, is GAGVSQSPSNKVTEKGKDVELRCDPISGHTALYWYRQSLGQGLEFLIYFQGNSAPDKSGLPSDRFSAERTGGSVSTLTIQRTQQEDSAVYLCASSREPGANSYEQYFGPGTRLTVT.

This clonotype came up many times. This chain uses TRBV20-1 with TRBJ2-6, with a possible D match to TRBD1 (5 bases). The CDR3 loop spans 15 amino acids. With 2 bases removed from V and 0 bases from J, the gap between germline ends came to 8 bases. The germline V gene has CDR1 DFQATT and CDR2 SNEGSKA (reference sequence). CDR3 sequence reads: CSARQTGSGANVLTF. DNA of the CDR3: TGCAGTGCTAGACAAACAGGCTCTGGGGCCAACGTCCTGACTTTC.

The CDR3 nucleotides are TGTGCCAGCAGCTTAGCTCCGGGACGGTACAATGAGCAGTTCTTC. Translated: CASSLAPGRYNEQFF. The genes are TRBV7-2 and TRBJ2-1, with D perhaps being TRBD1 or TRBD2 (5 bases each). The V gene's germline CDR1 is SGHTA and CDR2 FQGNSA. The CDR3 contains 15 residues. V was shortened by 0 bases and J by 4 bases, with 10 bases between the two germline ends.

The chain links TRBV28 to TRBJ2-5; the D gene could be TRBD1 or TRBD2 (5 bases each). The CDR3 sequence is 13 residues long. CDR1 MDHEN and CDR2 SYDVKM come from the germline V gene. Trimming cost V 6 bases and J 9 bases, with 17 bases left between them. The chain's CDR3 is CASRGTGRFPQYF. The CDR3 DNA reads TGTGCCAGCAGAGGGACGGGCCGGTTCCCCCAGTACTTC.

The sample holds a few counts of this clonotype. The CDR3 DNA sequence: TGTGCCAGCAGCTTCCCCCTGGGGGAGACCCAGTACTTC. As protein: CASSFPLGETQYF. V is TRBV7-2 and J is TRBJ2-5, with D unresolved. V gave up 3 bases and J gave up 5 bases, with 10 bases separating them. Germline assignment: CDR1 SGHTA and CDR2 FQGNSA. The CDR3 has 13 amino acids.

The chain joins TRBV20-1 to TRBJ1-1; the D gene is possibly TRBD1 (6 bases). Trimming removed 3 bases from V and 4 bases from J, with 18 bases in between. CDR1 is DFQATT and CDR2 is SNEGSKA in the germline V gene (reference sequence). The CDR3 is made up of 15 amino acids. The CDR3 loop is CSARGHLRSGTEAFF. The CDR3 region has the DNA TGCAGTGCTAGGGGACACCTCCGGTCCGGCACTGAAGCTTTCTTT.

This sequence joins TRBV3-1 and TRBJ1-5; 7 bases are a match to TRBD1. Germline V gene lookup returns CDR1 LGHDT and CDR2 YNNKEL (reference sequence). The CDR3 is made up of 15 amino acids. V gave up 1 base and J gave up 6 bases; unmatched junction bases: 6. The CDR3 bases are TGTGCCAGCAGCCAAGGAGCAGGGGGTGGTCAGCCCCAGCATTTT. Amino acids: CASSQGAGGGQPQHF.

This sequence joins TRBV12-3 or TRBV12-4 and TRBJ2-5; 7 nucleotides match TRBD1. This CDR3 has 15 amino acids. V shed 5 bases, J shed 5 bases, and the junction held 11 bases outside the gene matches. The CDR3 DNA sequence: TGTGCCAGCAGTCCTTCCCTGACAGGGATGGAGACCCAGTACTTC. It codes for CASSPSLTGMETQYF.

The V and J genes are TRBV6-5 and TRBJ1-2; unclear D gene. Per the germline V gene, CDR1 is MNHEY and CDR2 is SVGAGI. The CDR3 runs to 11 residues. V was trimmed by 0 bases and J by 9 bases, leaving 5 bases between them. CDR3 nucleotide sequence: TGTGCCAGCAGTTACTCTGGGCGCTACACCTTC. Residues: CASSYSGRYTF.

This chain uses TRBV6-2 or TRBV6-3 with TRBJ2-1; 13 bases match TRBD2. V dropped 10 bases and J dropped 9; count of bases not matched to a gene: 15. Germline CDR1 MNHEY, CDR2 SVGEGT. This CDR3 has 16 amino acids. The CDR3 DNA sequence: TGTGCCACGGTTCCGACTAGCGGGGGGAAATCGGGTGAGCAGTTCTTC. Its protein is CATVPTSGGKSGEQFF.

This clonotype has more than one count but fewer than ten. The rearrangement joins TRBV6-5 to TRBJ2-1; 14 bases are a match to TRBD2. The length of the CDR3 is 17 residues. CDR1 MNHEY and CDR2 SVGAGI come from the germline V gene. V was pared by 2 bases and J by 8 bases, with 8 bases of the junction left unmatched. CDR3 DNA: TGTGCCAGCAGTTACCCTCGACTAGCGGGAGGGCAGGATGAGCAGTTCTTC. This codes for CASSYPRLAGGQDEQFF.

J is TRBJ2-7 and V is TRBV6-5; tentatively, D is TRBD1 or TRBD2 (5 bases each). Germline V gene sequence: CDR1 MNHEY, CDR2 SVGAGI. This CDR3 spans 16 amino acids. Trimming stripped 6 bases from V and 0 bases from J, with 18 bases between. The CDR3 DNA is TGTGCCAGCAGATTACCGGGGCCATCCAGCTCCTACGAGCAGTACTTC. It encodes CASRLPGPSSSYEQYF.

This rearrangement joins TRBV7-9 to TRBJ1-1, with D possibly matching TRBD1 (5 bases). The CDR3 is made up of 16 amino acids. V was clipped by 5 bases and J by 4 bases, with 20 bases between them. The germline gives CDR1 SEHNR, CDR2 FQNEAQ (reference sequence). As DNA, the CDR3 is TGTGCCAGCAGCATGGCTCGGGTGTCAGGGACCACTGAAGCTTTCTTT. This codes for CASSMARVSGTTEAFF.

V is TRBV29-1 and J is TRBJ1-1; weak D call: TRBD1 (6 bases). The germline V gene encodes CDR1 SQVTM and CDR2 ANQGSEA. The ends were cut back, 7 bases at V and 4 bases at J, with 16 bases in the middle. The CDR3 is made up of 13 amino acids. The CDR3 spells CSGILQGGTEAFF. The CDR3 region has the DNA TGCAGCGGTATTCTACAGGGTGGCACTGAAGCTTTCTTT.